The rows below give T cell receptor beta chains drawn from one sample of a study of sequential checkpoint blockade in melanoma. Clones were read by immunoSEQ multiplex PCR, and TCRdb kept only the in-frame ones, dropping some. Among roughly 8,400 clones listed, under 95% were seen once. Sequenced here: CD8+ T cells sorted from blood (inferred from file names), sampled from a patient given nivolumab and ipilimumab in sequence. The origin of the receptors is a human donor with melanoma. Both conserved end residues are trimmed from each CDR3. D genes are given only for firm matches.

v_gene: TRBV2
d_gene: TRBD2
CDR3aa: ASSAAAGVYNEQF

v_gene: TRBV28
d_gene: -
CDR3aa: ATRTTPQGIDGYT

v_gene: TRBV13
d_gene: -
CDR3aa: ASSLAGADTEAF

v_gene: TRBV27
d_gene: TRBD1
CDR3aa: ASRPGQGMVGYT

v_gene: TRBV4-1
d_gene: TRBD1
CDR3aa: ASSQAGTDYYEQY

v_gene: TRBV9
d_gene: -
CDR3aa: ASSVGGDYGYT

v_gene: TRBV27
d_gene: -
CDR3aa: ASSMQGWSYGYT

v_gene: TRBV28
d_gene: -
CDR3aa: ASSIGGSTEAF

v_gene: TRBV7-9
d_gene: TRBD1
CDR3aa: ASSGGTGITYYGYT

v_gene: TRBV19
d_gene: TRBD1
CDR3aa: ASRPRGQGSNEKLF

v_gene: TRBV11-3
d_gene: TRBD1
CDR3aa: ASSQTGGEFPNYGYT

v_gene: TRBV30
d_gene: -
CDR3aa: AWTSSDGYYEQY

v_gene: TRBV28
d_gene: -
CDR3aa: ASSLPSGVTLNTEAF

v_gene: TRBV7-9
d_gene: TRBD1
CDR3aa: ASMLSPGQGSEQF

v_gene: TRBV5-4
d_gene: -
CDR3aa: ASSRIQGGTDTQY

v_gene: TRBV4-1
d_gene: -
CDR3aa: ASSHLGRVNPNTGELF

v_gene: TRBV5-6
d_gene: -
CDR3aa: ASSLWSSYEQY

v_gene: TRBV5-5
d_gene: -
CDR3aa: ASSLWEGNT

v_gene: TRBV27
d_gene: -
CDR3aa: ASSLSVAGAGNTIY

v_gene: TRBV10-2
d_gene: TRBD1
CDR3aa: ASSDLRGLGEQY

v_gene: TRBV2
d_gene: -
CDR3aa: ASSEGYTGGVEQY

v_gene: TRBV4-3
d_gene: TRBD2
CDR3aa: ASSQFLLRLAGEDSTDTQY

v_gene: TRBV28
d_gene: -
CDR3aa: ASSSHEQY

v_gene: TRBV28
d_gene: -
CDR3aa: ASSPPKGHGNEKLF

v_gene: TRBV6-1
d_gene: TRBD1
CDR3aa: ASSDEQGYEQY

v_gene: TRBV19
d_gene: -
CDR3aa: ASRTGWASNQPQH

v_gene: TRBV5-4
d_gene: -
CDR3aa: ASSPSRGPATEAF

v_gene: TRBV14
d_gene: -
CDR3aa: ASSSPEQSYEQY

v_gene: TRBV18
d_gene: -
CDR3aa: ASSPSSGVDTEAF

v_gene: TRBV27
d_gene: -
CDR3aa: ASSPTGGPYEQY

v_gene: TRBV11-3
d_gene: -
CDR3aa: ASSFLPSYEQY

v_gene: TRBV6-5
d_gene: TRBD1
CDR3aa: ASSPGQGAYEQY

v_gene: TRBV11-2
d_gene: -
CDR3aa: ASSHVTGTTVSYEQY

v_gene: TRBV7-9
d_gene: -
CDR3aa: ASSSGYSYEQY

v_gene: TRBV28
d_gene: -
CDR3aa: ASTDADRAADYYGYT

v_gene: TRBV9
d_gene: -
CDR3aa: ASSVSDTEAF

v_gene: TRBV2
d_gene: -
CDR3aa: ASSGGSRNQPQH

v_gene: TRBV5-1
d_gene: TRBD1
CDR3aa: ASSLATAGGYEQY

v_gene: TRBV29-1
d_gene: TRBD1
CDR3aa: SVSDRGAGNTIY

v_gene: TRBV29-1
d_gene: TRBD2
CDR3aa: SVLTWTSGISINTGELF

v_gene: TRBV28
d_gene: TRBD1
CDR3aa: ASSLVLSRQGDQPQH

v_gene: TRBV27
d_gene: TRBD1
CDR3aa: ASSLAHRGTEAF

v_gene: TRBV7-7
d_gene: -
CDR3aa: ASSPGGGAYEQY

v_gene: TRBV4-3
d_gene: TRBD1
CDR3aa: ASSQDRTGVEKLF

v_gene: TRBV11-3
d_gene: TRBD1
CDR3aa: ASSSDRDEQY

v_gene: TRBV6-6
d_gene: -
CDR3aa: ASSYYSSETQY

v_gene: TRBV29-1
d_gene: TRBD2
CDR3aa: SVEEGAGGDEQY

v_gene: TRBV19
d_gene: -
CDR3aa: ASSFRGQTEAF

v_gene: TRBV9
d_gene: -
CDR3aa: ASSRDSGYEQY

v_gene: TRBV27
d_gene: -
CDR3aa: ASSFGGGYEQY

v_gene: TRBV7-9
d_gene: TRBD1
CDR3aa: ASSPVTGRASYEQY

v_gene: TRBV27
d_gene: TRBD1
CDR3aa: ASRLTGGYTEAF

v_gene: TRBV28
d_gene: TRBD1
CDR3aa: ASSPLADRAEGYT

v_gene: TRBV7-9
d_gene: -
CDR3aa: ASSTGNTEAF

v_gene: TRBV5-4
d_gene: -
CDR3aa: ASSYHGESYEQY